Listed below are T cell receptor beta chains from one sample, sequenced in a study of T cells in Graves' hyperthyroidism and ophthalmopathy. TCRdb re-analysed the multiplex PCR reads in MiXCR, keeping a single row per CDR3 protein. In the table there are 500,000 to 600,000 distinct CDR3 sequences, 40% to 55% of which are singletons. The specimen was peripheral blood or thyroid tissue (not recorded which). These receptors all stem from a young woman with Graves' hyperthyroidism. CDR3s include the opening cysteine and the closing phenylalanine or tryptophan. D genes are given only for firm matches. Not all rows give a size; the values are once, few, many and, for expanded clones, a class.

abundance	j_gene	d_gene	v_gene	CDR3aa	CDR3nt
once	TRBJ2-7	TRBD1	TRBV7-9	CASSGTGVDEQYF	TGTGCCAGCAGCGGGACAGGGGTGGACGAGCAGTACTTC
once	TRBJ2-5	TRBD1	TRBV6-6	CASSYPDRVGSETQYF	TGTGCCAGCAGTTACCCGGACAGGGTCGGTTCTGAGACCCAGTACTTC
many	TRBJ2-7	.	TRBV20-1	CSASGRETYEQYF	TGCAGTGCTAGTGGGCGGGAAACCTACGAGCAGTACTTC
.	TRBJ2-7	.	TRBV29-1	CSAIGTTAYEQYF	TGCAGCGCCATTGGGACGACAGCGTACGAGCAGTACTTC
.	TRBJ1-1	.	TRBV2	CASRGGGLNTEAFF	TGTGCCAGCAGGGGAGGAGGGCTGAACACTGAAGCTTTCTTT
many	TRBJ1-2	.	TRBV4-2	CASSQKGADKSGYTF	TGTGCCAGCAGCCAAAAGGGAGCGGACAAGAGTGGCTACACCTTC
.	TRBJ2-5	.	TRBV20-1	CSAQGRETQYF	TGCAGTGCCCAAGGGCGGGAGACCCAGTACTTC
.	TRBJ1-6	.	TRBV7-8	CASSYYRDRNSPLHF	TGTGCCAGCAGCTACTACAGGGACCGGAATTCACCCCTCCACTTT
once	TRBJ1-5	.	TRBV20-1	CSAQPQHF	TGCAGTGCGCAGCCCCAGCATTTT
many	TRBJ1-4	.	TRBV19	CASSEGGRGEKLFF	TGTGCCAGTAGTGAGGGGGGGCGCGGCGAAAAACTGTTTTTT
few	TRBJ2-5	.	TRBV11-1	CASSLAGPQQETQYF	TGTGCCAGCAGCTTGGCAGGGCCTCAGCAAGAGACCCAGTACTTC
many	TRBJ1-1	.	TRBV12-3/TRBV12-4	CALQDGNTEAFF	TGTGCCTTACAAGATGGGAACACTGAAGCTTTCTTT
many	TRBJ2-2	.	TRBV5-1	CASIQVGSGELFF	TGCGCCAGCATCCAGGTCGGGTCCGGGGAGCTGTTTTTT
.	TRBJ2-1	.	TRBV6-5	CASSLQGGDEQFF	TGTGCCAGCAGCCTTCAAGGGGGGGATGAGCAGTTCTTC
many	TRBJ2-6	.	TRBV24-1	CATSGISGPGANVLTF	TGTGCCACCAGTGGGATTTCGGGTCCCGGGGCCAACGTCCTGACTTTC
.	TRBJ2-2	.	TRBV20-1	CSAIGSTEELFF	TGCAGTGCTATAGGGAGTACCGAAGAGCTGTTTTTT
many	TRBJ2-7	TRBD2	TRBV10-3	CAISISGSAYEQYF	TGTGCCATCAGTATTAGCGGGAGCGCCTACGAGCAGTACTTC
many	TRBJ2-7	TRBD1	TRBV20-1	CSALSRDRGLYEQYF	TGCAGTGCACTCTCTAGGGACAGGGGGCTCTACGAGCAGTACTTC
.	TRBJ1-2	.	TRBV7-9	CASSSLTGSGNYGYTF	TGTGCCAGCAGCTCGCTAACAGGGTCTGGAAACTATGGCTACACCTTC
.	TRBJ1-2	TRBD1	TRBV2	CASSSGQGYGNYGYTF	TGTGCCAGCAGTTCGGGACAGGGGTACGGAAACTATGGCTACACCTTC
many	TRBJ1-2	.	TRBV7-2	CASSPSGDYGYTF	TGTGCCAGCAGCCCCTCGGGCGACTATGGCTACACCTTC
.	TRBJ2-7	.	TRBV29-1	CSVELATTAYEQYF	TGCAGCGTTGAACTAGCGACGACAGCGTACGAGCAGTACTTC
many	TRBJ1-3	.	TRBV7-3	CASASSSGNTIYF	TGTGCCAGCGCCTCGAGCTCTGGAAACACCATATATTTT
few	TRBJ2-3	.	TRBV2	CASSGVAKGDTQYF	TGTGCCAGCAGTGGGGTGGCGAAGGGAGATACGCAGTATTTT
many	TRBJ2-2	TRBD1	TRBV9	CASSAPEQGDTGELFF	TGTGCCAGCAGCGCCCCCGAGCAGGGGGACACCGGGGAGCTGTTTTTT
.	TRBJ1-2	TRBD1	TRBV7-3	CASSQQQGAHGYTF	TGTGCCAGCAGCCAACAACAGGGGGCGCATGGCTACACCTTC
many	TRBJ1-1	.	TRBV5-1	CASSWMTHGTNTEAFF	TGCGCCAGCAGCTGGATGACACACGGGACGAACACTGAAGCTTTCTTT
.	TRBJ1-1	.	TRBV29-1	CSGREEAVTEAFF	TGCAGCGGTCGGGAGGAGGCGGTCACTGAAGCTTTCTTT
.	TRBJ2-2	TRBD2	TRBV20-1	CSARSGLYTGELFF	TGCAGTGCGAGATCGGGACTATACACCGGGGAGCTGTTTTTT
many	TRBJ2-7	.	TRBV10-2	CASSESADGGGYEQYF	TGCGCCAGCAGTGAGAGCGCCGACGGAGGTGGGTACGAGCAGTACTTC
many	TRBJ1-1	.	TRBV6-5	CASNQPGNTEAFF	TGTGCCAGCAATCAGCCCGGGAACACTGAAGCTTTCTTT
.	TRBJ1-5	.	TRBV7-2	CASSQARSFNEPQHF	TGTGCCAGCAGCCAAGCGCGGTCCTTCAATGAGCCCCAGCATTTT
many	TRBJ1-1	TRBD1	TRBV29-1	CSVEGDRGTEAFF	TGCAGCGTTGAAGGGGACAGGGGGACTGAAGCTTTCTTT
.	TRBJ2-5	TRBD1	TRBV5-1	CASSLRTGPEETQYF	TGCGCCAGCAGCTTACGGACAGGGCCGGAAGAGACCCAGTACTTC
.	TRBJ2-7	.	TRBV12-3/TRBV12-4	CASSLGGSWEQYF	TGTGCCAGCAGTTTAGGTGGGAGCTGGGAGCAGTACTTC
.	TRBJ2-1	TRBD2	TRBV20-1	CSATDSGSGNEQFF	TGCAGTGCCACCGATAGCGGGAGTGGGAATGAGCAGTTCTTC
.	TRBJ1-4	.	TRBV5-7	CASSLLADEKLFF	TGTGCCAGCAGCCTACTAGCAGATGAAAAACTGTTTTTT
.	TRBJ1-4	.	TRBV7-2	CASSWGPPGANEKLFF	TGTGCCAGCAGCTGGGGACCCCCTGGGGCTAATGAAAAACTGTTTTTT
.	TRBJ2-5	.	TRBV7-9	CASSAKRRLEYQETQYF	TGTGCCAGCAGCGCCAAGCGTCGATTGGAGTACCAAGAGACCCAGTACTTC
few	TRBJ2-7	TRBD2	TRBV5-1	CASSGGVLYEQYF	TGCGCCAGCAGCGGGGGGGTACTCTACGAGCAGTACTTC
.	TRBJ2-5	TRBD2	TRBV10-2	CASSYLAGETQYF	TGCGCCAGCAGTTACCTAGCGGGAGAGACCCAGTACTTC
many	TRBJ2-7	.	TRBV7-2	CASSLVWGYF	TGTGCCAGCAGCTTAGTGTGGGGGTACTTC
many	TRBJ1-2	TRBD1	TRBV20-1	CSARDRDRVEGINYGYTF	TGCAGTGCTAGAGATCGGGACAGGGTCGAGGGGATTAACTATGGCTACACCTTC
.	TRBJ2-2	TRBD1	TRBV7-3	CASSPTGGFVSGELFF	TGTGCCAGCAGCCCGACAGGGGGGTTCGTATCCGGGGAGCTGTTTTTT
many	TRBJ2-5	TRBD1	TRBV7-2	CASSAGQGQETQYF	TGTGCCAGCAGCGCGGGACAGGGGCAAGAGACCCAGTACTTC
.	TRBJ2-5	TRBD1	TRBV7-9	CASSYRPGTGGGETQYF	TGTGCCAGCAGTTACCGACCCGGGACAGGAGGAGGAGAGACCCAGTACTTC
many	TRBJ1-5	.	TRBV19	CASKQTGNQPQHF	TGTGCCAGTAAGCAAACAGGCAATCAGCCCCAGCATTTT
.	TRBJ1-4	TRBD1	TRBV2	CASSVDRGGKLFF	TGTGCCAGCAGTGTGGACAGGGGTGGAAAACTGTTTTTT
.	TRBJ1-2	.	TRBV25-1	CASSAREDSSNYGYTF	TGTGCCAGCAGTGCTAGGGAGGACAGTTCTAACTATGGCTACACCTTC
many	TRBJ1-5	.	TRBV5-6	CASSAGGAGQPQHF	TGTGCCAGCAGCGCTGGGGGGGCAGGGCAGCCCCAGCATTTT
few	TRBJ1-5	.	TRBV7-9	CASSFLPWRANQPQHF	TGTGCCAGCAGCTTTCTCCCCTGGAGGGCTAATCAGCCCCAGCATTTT
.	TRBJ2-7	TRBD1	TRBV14	CASPQGEPRSYEQYF	TGTGCCAGCCCACAGGGGGAACCCCGCTCCTACGAGCAGTACTTC